One and the same sample provided the 24 T cell receptor beta chains below, sequenced in a study of blood T cell repertoires in COVID-19. Produced via immunoSEQ multiplex PCR; TCRdb's table is partial and in-frame only. The sample consists of 250,000 or so clones, approximately 88% of them appearing once. The specimen sequenced was peripheral blood. Every receptor here comes from a woman under 40 with COVID-19, enrolled during active disease.

V is TRBV19 and J is TRBJ2-2; TRBD1 agrees at 8 bases. The CDR3 sequence is 14 residues long. Trimming took 3 bases from V and 5 from J; bases not matched to a gene: 2. Germline CDR1 LNHDA, CDR2 SQIVND (reference sequence). CDR3 residues: CASSIGQGTGELFF. The CDR3 DNA follows: TGTGCCAGTAGTATTGGACAGGGTACCGGGGAGCTGTTTTTT.

This chain links TRBV19 with TRBJ1-2; 8 bases are shared with TRBD1. V gave up 5 bases and J gave up 3 bases; unmatched junction bases: 8. CDR1 is LNHDA and CDR2 is SQIVND in the germline V gene (reference sequence). The CDR3 runs 15 residues. In nucleotides, the CDR3 is TGTGCCAGTAGTGCACTCCGGGACAGGTACTATGGCTACACCTTC. Protein sequence: CASSALRDRYYGYTF.

The V and J genes are TRBV19 and TRBJ2-1, with 12 nucleotides matching TRBD1. The CDR3 is 19 residues long. CDR1 and CDR2 from the germline V gene are LNHDA and SQIVND (reference sequence). After removal of 5 bases from V and 4 bases from J, the junction contained 15 bases not matched to a gene. The CDR3 reads CASSPRGTGGDGDYNEQFF. CDR3 in DNA: TGTGCCAGTAGTCCAAGGGGGACAGGGGGCGACGGAGATTACAATGAGCAGTTCTTC.

The sample holds a few counts of this clone. The rearrangement uses TRBV3-1 (or the pseudogene TRBV3-2) and TRBJ1-6; D gene uncertain. Germline-derived CDR1 and CDR2 are LGHDT and YNNKEL (reference sequence). The germline V and J ends were trimmed by 1 base and 9 bases, with 13 bases remaining between them. The CDR3 spans 15 residues. The CDR3 sequence: CASSQAEGWGSPLHF. The DNA for the CDR3 is TGTGCCAGCAGCCAAGCGGAGGGTTGGGGTTCACCCCTCCACTTT.

The V call is TRBV6-2 or TRBV6-3, the J call TRBJ1-5; D might be TRBD1 (6 bases). This CDR3 region has 19 residues. Trimming left V 5 bases short and J 3 bases short, with 26 bases between. Germline V gene lookup returns CDR1 MNHEY and CDR2 SVGEGT. Written as DNA, the CDR3 is TGTGCCAGCAGTCCGACAGGCAGAGAGCAGACACCCTTCAATCAGCCCCAGCATTTT. Translation: CASSPTGREQTPFNQPQHF.

Here the CDR3 reads CASSLPGLGNTIYF. The DNA for the CDR3 is TGTGCCAGCAGCTTGCCCGGGTTAGGAAACACCATATATTTT. V and J are TRBV5-6 and TRBJ1-3; D remains unclear. CDR3 size: 14 residues. V lost 1 base to trimming and J lost 4 bases, with 9 bases between them. The V gene's germline CDR1 is SGHDT and CDR2 YYEEEE.

The rearrangement joins TRBV4-1 to TRBJ1-1, with D possibly matching TRBD1 (5 bases). The V and J ends lost 3 bases and 7 bases respectively, with 18 bases between them. The CDR3 covers 15 residues. Germline-derived CDR1 and CDR2 are MGHRA and YSYEKL. The CDR3 nucleotides read TGCGCCAGCAGCCAGAATATCAGGGAGGTCAATGAAGCTTTCTTT. Translated, it gives CASSQNIREVNEAFF.

The V and J genes are TRBV30 and TRBJ2-5; TRBD1 is a possible D gene (6 bases). The V end was cut by 2 bases, the J end by 1 base, with 17 bases between. CDR1 and CDR2 (germline): GTSNPN, SVGIG (reference sequence). The CDR3 is 16 amino acids. CDR3 region: CAWSKQGLGFQETQYF. The DNA of the CDR3 is TGTGCCTGGAGTAAACAGGGTCTAGGGTTCCAAGAGACCCAGTACTTC.

The chain has TRBV3-1 (or the pseudogene TRBV3-2) and TRBJ1-2, with 7 nucleotides matching TRBD1. The CDR3 runs 15 residues. CDR1 LGHDT and CDR2 YNNKEL come from the germline V gene (reference sequence). Trimming took 1 base from V and 7 from J; bases not matched to a gene: 9. The CDR3 sequence: CASSQGSLDRVGYTF. In nucleotides, the CDR3 is TGTGCCAGCAGCCAAGGCTCCCTCGACAGGGTTGGCTACACCTTC.

This clone was seen once. The CDR3 coding sequence is TGTGCCACCAGTTTCGGGGGGAACACTGAAGCTTTCTTT. It translates to CATSFGGNTEAFF. The chain links TRBV24-1 to TRBJ1-1, with D possibly TRBD1 on 5 matching bases. Trimming stripped 6 bases from V and 1 base from J, with 8 bases between. This CDR3 comprises 13 residues. CDR1 is KGHDR and CDR2 is SFDVKD in the germline V gene.

The chain recombines TRBV29-1 with TRBJ2-2; 9 bases line up with TRBD2. Germline V lookup: CDR1 SQVTM, CDR2 ANQGSEA. Trimming took 7 bases from V and 2 from J; bases not matched to a gene: 8. The CDR3 extends over 15 amino acids. CDR3 DNA sequence: TGCAGCGCCCAAACTAGCGGGTCTAACACCGGGGAGCTGTTTTTT. This encodes CSAQTSGSNTGELFF.

V gene TRBV6-5 combines with J gene TRBJ2-3, with TRBD1 matching over 9 bases. This CDR3 contains 15 residues. V lost 2 bases, J lost 3 bases, and 3 bases stayed unmatched. Germline CDR1 reads MNHEY; CDR2 reads SVGAGI. The CDR3 DNA sequence: TGTGCCAGCAGTTACGAGACAGGGGGGACAGATACGCAGTATTTT. This codes for CASSYETGGTDTQYF.

This clone has a single count. The chain uses TRBV2 and TRBJ1-1; TRBD1 is a possible D gene (6 bases). Per the germline V gene, CDR1 is SNHLY and CDR2 is FYNNEI. There are 13 residues in the CDR3. V lost 6 bases to trimming and J lost 9 bases, with 17 bases between them. The CDR3 DNA reads as TGTGCCAGCAGCCGGACAGAGATAGTGCAAGCTTTCTTT. Its translation: CASSRTEIVQAFF.

This clone was recorded a few times. With a much larger clone just one base away, this may be a read error. The V gene is TRBV6-2 or TRBV6-3, the J gene TRBJ1-1; D might be TRBD1 (6 bases). The CDR3 contains 13 residues. Germline CDR1 reads MNHEY; CDR2 reads SVGEGT. Trimming took 5 bases from V and 0 from J, leaving 7 bases between them. The CDR3 loop is CASSGQLNTEAFF. CDR3 DNA sequence: TGTGCCAGCAGTGGACAGCTGAACACTGAAGCTTTCTTT.

The chain is built from TRBV7-2 and TRBJ1-1, with 9 positions matching TRBD1. This CDR3 is built from 15 residues. The germline CDR1 and CDR2 sequences are SGHTA and FQGNSA. V gave up 8 bases and J gave up 4 bases; unmatched junction bases: 11. The CDR3 coding sequence is TGTGCCAGCTCCCTGACAGGGGGGTGGGCCACTGAAGCTTTCTTT. This translates into CASSLTGGWATEAFF.

J is TRBJ1-2 and V is TRBV7-9; D perhaps matches TRBD1 (5 bases). V gave up 2 bases and J gave up 3 bases, with 16 bases separating them. The germline CDR1 and CDR2 sequences are SEHNR and FQNEAQ (reference sequence). The CDR3 has 16 residues. DNA of the CDR3: TGTGCCAGCAGCTTAATTCTGGGGCGCAGGGACTATGGCTACACCTTC. Protein: CASSLILGRRDYGYTF. The variable domain in full, with the rest retrieved from reference TRBV7-9 and TRBJ1-2, is DTGVSQNPRHKITKRGQNVTFRCDPISEHNRLYWYRQTLGQGPEFLTYFQNEAQLEKSRLLSDRFSAERPKGSFSTLEIQRTEQGDSAMYLCASSLILGRRDYGYTFGSGTRLTVV.

The chain employs TRBV5-1 and TRBJ2-3, with D unresolved. Germline V gives CDR1 SGHRS, CDR2 YFSETQ. Trimming shortened V by 0 bases and J by 0 bases, and 14 bases separated the two germline ends. The CDR3 has 17 amino acids. CDR3 nucleotide sequence: TGCGCCAGCAGCTTGGCCGCTGCGCGGCCTAGCACAGATACGCAGTATTTT. Protein sequence: CASSLAAARPSTDTQYF.

In this sample, this clone turned up a few times. The chain is built from TRBV4-2 and TRBJ1-2; TRBD1 aligns across 8 bases. V shed 1 base, J shed 5 bases, and the junction held 6 bases outside the gene matches. The CDR3 has 15 amino acids. The V gene's germline CDR1 is LGHNA and CDR2 YNFKEQ. The CDR3 nucleotides are TGTGCCAGCAGCCAAGGACAGGGGACTGAGTATGGCTACACCTTC. Its protein is CASSQGQGTEYGYTF.

The table lists this clone with a few counts. The chain is built from TRBV19 and TRBJ2-2; the D gene is possibly TRBD2 (5 bases). V was shortened by 3 bases and J by 7 bases, with 12 bases between the two germline ends. This CDR3 spans 14 amino acids. Germline V gene sequence: CDR1 LNHDA, CDR2 SQIVND (reference sequence). CDR3 in DNA: TGTGCCAGTAGTATCCCGGGAATGGGCGGGGAGCTGTTTTTT. Protein: CASSIPGMGGELFF.

The V gene is TRBV28, the J gene TRBJ2-2; 10 bases line up with TRBD2. Germline loops: CDR1 MDHEN, CDR2 SYDVKM. The CDR3 is made up of 16 amino acids. V lost 3 bases and J lost 1; bases outside the gene matches: 2. The CDR3 DNA follows: TGTGCCAGCAGTTTCGCTAGCGGGGGGAACACCGGGGAGCTGTTTTTT. Amino acids: CASSFASGGNTGELFF.

The CDR3 protein is CASSPSVGQGVYEQYF. As DNA, the CDR3 is TGTGCCAGTAGCCCGTCCGTGGGACAGGGGGTCTACGAGCAGTACTTC. The J gene is TRBJ2-7, the V gene TRBV19; 11 bases are shared with TRBD1. The CDR3 sequence is 16 residues long. CDR1 and CDR2 (germline): LNHDA, SQIVND (reference sequence). The V gene end was trimmed by 6 bases and the J gene end by 3 bases; junction bases not matched to a gene: 10.

The DNA of the CDR3 is TGTGCCAGCAGCACCATACAAAAACCGGGGTATGGCTACACCTTC. Translation: CASSTIQKPGYGYTF. The chain is built from TRBV13 and TRBJ1-2, with D unclear. Deletions cut 5 bases from V and 5 bases from J, with 18 bases between. The CDR3 spans 15 residues. Per germline, CDR1 PRHDT and CDR2 FYEKMQ (reference sequence).

V usage is TRBV29-1 and J usage is TRBJ2-7, with 9 bases identical to TRBD1. The V segment lost 0 bases and the J segment 6 bases; nucleotides outside the gene matches: 15. The CDR3 length is 17 residues. CDR1 and CDR2 from the germline V gene are SQVTM and ANQGSEA. The CDR3 coding sequence is TGCAGCGTTGAAGATCTGGAGGGGACAGGGCCCTCATCCGAGCAGTACTTC. This gives the protein CSVEDLEGTGPSSEQYF.

The V call is TRBV27, the J call TRBJ1-2; no clear D. Germline V gene data show CDR1 as MNHEY and CDR2 as SMNVEV (reference sequence). This CDR3 spans 16 amino acids. The V end lost 0 bases, the J end lost 7 bases, and 18 bases lay between the germline ends. The DNA of the CDR3 is TGTGCCAGCAGTTTATCTTCTGCGGGCAGGAACAGTGGCTACACCTTC. It specifies CASSLSSAGRNSGYTF.